A selection of T cell receptor beta chains follows, all from one sample in a study of cytomegalovirus exposure and HLA in healthy donors. Method: immunoSEQ multiplex PCR; TCRdb's copy keeps in-frame clones and lacks some. The repertoire holds about 130,000 clones, with around 80% as singletons. Sample: PBMCs. The source of these receptors is a man aged 35 to 55 in good health and CMV-seropositive. The CDR3 runs from the conserved cysteine through the conserved F or W. D genes are given only for firm matches. Some rows mark clone size as missing; the rest say once, few, many or name a class of expanded clone.

clone_size j_call v_call cdr3_length d_call cdr3_nt cdr3_aa
- TRBJ2-5 TRBV5-4 16 TRBD2 TGTGCCAGCAGGAGGACCGGGGGGAACCTCCGAGAGACCCAGTACTTC CASRRTGGNLRETQYF
- TRBJ2-3 TRBV19 13 TRBD2 TGTGCCAGTAGCGAGGGAGGGACTGATACGCAGTATTTT CASSEGGTDTQYF
- TRBJ2-3 TRBV28 16 TRBD1 TGTGCCAGCAGGATCCCGGGACAGGGAAGCACAGATACGCAGTATTTT CASRIPGQGSTDTQYF
- TRBJ2-7 TRBV2 13 TRBD1 TGTGCCAGCAGTATTGACAGGGCCTACGAGCAGTACTTC CASSIDRAYEQYF
- TRBJ1-5 TRBV7-9 14 - TGTGCCAGCAGCTTTGGGCTTAGCAATCAGCCCCAGCATTTT CASSFGLSNQPQHF
- TRBJ2-3 TRBV5-5 15 TRBD2 TGTGCCAGCAGCTTCCAGCGGGAACGCGGAGATACGCAGTATTTT CASSFQRERGDTQYF
- TRBJ2-7 TRBV4-2 18 TRBD2 TGTGCCAGCAGCCAAGATCTTTCGGGAGGCCACACGGCCCACGAGCAGTACTTC CASSQDLSGGHTAHEQYF
few TRBJ2-7 TRBV4-1 15 - TGCGCCAGCAGCCAAGAGAAGCGGATCTCCTACGAGCAGTACTTC CASSQEKRISYEQYF
- TRBJ1-2 TRBV9 14 TRBD1 TGTGCCAGCAGCCCCTCGACAGGGGACTATGGCTACACCTTC CASSPSTGDYGYTF
- TRBJ2-2 TRBV19 15 - TGTGCCAGTAGTATAGGCGGGATAGGGACCGGGGAGCTGTTTTTT CASSIGGIGTGELFF
once TRBJ1-5 TRBV2 16 - TGTGCCAGCAGTGAAGGCGGGGGGCTGGGCAATCAGCCCCAGCATTTT CASSEGGGLGNQPQHF
- TRBJ2-5 TRBV5-4 13 - TGTGCCAGCAGTGGGACTTACCAAGAGACCCAGTACTTC CASSGTYQETQYF
- TRBJ2-1 TRBV7-8 11 - TGTGCCAGCAGCTTGCGGGACGTAAAGTTCTTC CASSLRDVKFF
- TRBJ1-2 TRBV29-1 11 - TGCAGCGTTGAACTGGAGGATGGCTACACCTTC CSVELEDGYTF
- TRBJ1-4 TRBV7-9 14 - TGTGCCAGCAGCTTGATGACAGGTGGGGAAAAACTGTTTTTT CASSLMTGGEKLFF
few TRBJ2-7 TRBV5-1 15 TRBD2 TGCGCCAGCAGCCAGAGCGGGAGGGCCAGGTACGAGCAGTACTTC CASSQSGRARYEQYF
- TRBJ1-5 TRBV2 14 - TGTGCCAGCAGTGGGGACAAAGCGCACCAGCCCCAGCATTTT CASSGDKAHQPQHF
- TRBJ1-2 TRBV6-5 15 TRBD1 TGTGCCAGCAGTTACCGCAGGGGGCGCGGCTATGGCTACACCTTC CASSYRRGRGYGYTF
- TRBJ2-1 TRBV27 14 TRBD2 TGTGCCAGCAGTTTTGGACTAGCAGAAAATGAGCAGTTCTTC CASSFGLAENEQFF
- TRBJ1-2 TRBV27 14 - TGTGCCAGCAGTCCCCGGGGAGGGGGAAGCGGCTACACCTTC CASSPRGGGSGYTF
- TRBJ1-1 TRBV6-5 15 - TGTGCCAGCAGTGGGTATGAGGACTGGAACACTGAAGCTTTCTTT CASSGYEDWNTEAFF
- TRBJ1-5 TRBV30 12 - TGTGCCTGGAGTCCGGACAGAGGACCCCAGCATTTT CAWSPDRGPQHF
- TRBJ2-5 TRBV11-3 13 TRBD1 TGTGCCAGCAGCCGGGACAGTCAAGAGACCCAGTACTTC CASSRDSQETQYF
- TRBJ2-3 TRBV19 17 TRBD1 TGTGCCAGTAGTCTGACTCTGGGACAGGGCTTCACATATACGCAGTATTTT CASSLTLGQGFTYTQYF
few TRBJ2-7 TRBV15 17 - TGTGCCACCAGCAGAGATTTGGGTGGGGGGAACCCCTACGAGCAGTACTTC CATSRDLGGGNPYEQYF
- TRBJ2-2 TRBV5-1 17 - TGCGCCAGCAGCTTGCTGAGGACGGGACTGGGCACCGGGGAGCTGTTTTTT CASSLLRTGLGTGELFF
- TRBJ2-7 TRBV30 14 TRBD1 TGTGCCTGGAGTCGAGGGGCAGGGGGCCACGAGCAGTACTTC CAWSRGAGGHEQYF
- TRBJ1-4 TRBV6-1 14 TRBD1 TGTGCCAGCAGTGCGGCCCGGGACAGTGGAAAACTGTTTTTT CASSAARDSGKLFF
- TRBJ1-2 TRBV4-1 16 TRBD1 TGCGCCAGCAGCCCCGGACAGGGGGAATCTAACTATGGCTACACCTTC CASSPGQGESNYGYTF
- TRBJ2-7 TRBV25-1 14 - TGTGCCAGCAGTCCAACGACTATATCCTACGAGCAGTACTTC CASSPTTISYEQYF
- TRBJ2-1 TRBV10-3 17 TRBD2 TGTGCCATCAGTGAGTCGTACGAGCTAGCGGGAGCCCGGGAGCAGTTCTTC CAISESYELAGAREQFF
- TRBJ2-2 TRBV18 16 TRBD2 TGTGTCAGCTCACCACCTGGACTAGAGATCACCGGGGAGCTGTTTTTT CVSSPPGLEITGELFF
- TRBJ2-7 TRBV27 15 - TGTGCCAGCAGTCCAGGGAAGTGGATTTCCTACGAGCAGTACTTC CASSPGKWISYEQYF